This T cell receptor beta chain derives from a study of cytotoxic CD8 clonotypes in ibrutinib-treated CLL. About the study: Timing of response sample collection was a median around 13 months after treatment start, with a range of 6 to 36. General study results and limits: Samples from sustained-remission and progressing patients were taken at different times. Public clonotypes were uncommon and contracted or stayed stable on treatment.

Using immunoSEQ multiplex PCR, the repertoire was profiled, and TCRdb retains in-frame clones only, with some absent. The sample records about 150,000 clones, 76% being singletons. As to this clone: Its matching antigen is unknown.

The length of the CDR3 is 12 residues. The ends were cut back, 7 bases at V and 0 bases at J, with 6 bases in the middle. Germline CDR1 reads MDHEN; CDR2 reads SYDVKM. Cryopreserved PBMCs were the source of roughly 2 micrograms of genomic DNA, which went to TCR beta libraries. Sequenced material: PBMCs, taken after 24 months of ibrutinib treatment. The V gene is TRBV28, the J gene TRBJ1-1, with D unresolved. This receptor was taken from a human donor with chronic lymphocytic leukemia. CDR3 sequence reads: CASTTLNTEAFF. CDR3 bases: TGTGCCAGCACGACACTGAACACTGAAGCTTTCTTT.